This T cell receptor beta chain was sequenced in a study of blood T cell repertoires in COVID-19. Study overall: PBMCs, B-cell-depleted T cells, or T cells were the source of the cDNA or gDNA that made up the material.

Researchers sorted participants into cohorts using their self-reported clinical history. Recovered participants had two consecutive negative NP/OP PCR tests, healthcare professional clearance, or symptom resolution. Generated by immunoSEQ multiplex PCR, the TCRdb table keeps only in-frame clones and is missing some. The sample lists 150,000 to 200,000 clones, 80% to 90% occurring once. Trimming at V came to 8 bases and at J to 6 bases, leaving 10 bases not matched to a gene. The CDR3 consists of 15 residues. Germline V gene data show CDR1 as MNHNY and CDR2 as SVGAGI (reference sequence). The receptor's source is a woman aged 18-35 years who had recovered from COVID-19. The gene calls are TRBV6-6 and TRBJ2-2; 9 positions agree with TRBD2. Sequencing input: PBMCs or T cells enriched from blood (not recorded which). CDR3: CASGHSGRGAGELFF. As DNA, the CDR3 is TGTGCCAGCGGACATAGCGGGAGAGGGGCCGGGGAGCTGTTTTTT.